These 26 T cell receptor beta chains came from one sample sequenced in a study of blood T cell repertoires in COVID-19. Using immunoSEQ multiplex PCR, the repertoire was profiled, and TCRdb retains in-frame clones only, with some absent. The sample holds 150,000 or so clones; roughly 88% are singletons and the top ten take about 1.2%. Material: peripheral blood. Receptors were obtained from a man between 60 and 75 years old who had recovered from COVID-19.

This clone has a handful of counts. The chain joins TRBV13 to TRBJ1-2; 8 bases agree with TRBD1. Unmatched junction bases numbered 22, after V lost 5 bases and J lost 8 bases. The CDR3 is 18 amino acids. Germline V gene data show CDR1 as PRHDT and CDR2 as FYEKMQ (reference sequence). The CDR3 is CASSLRMRTGPPSHGYTF. The CDR3, as DNA: TGTGCCAGCAGCCTACGAATGAGGACAGGGCCGCCTAGCCACGGCTACACCTTC.

In this sample, this clone turned up once. J is TRBJ1-5 and V is TRBV19, with a weak D call TRBD1 (6 bases). Trimming stripped 1 base from V and 6 bases from J, with 13 bases between. The CDR3 consists of 15 residues. Germline V gives CDR1 LNHDA, CDR2 SQIVND (reference sequence). In DNA, the CDR3 is TGTGCCAGTAGTATAGGGCAGGGGATAAGTCAGCCCCAGCATTTT. It codes for CASSIGQGISQPQHF.

The chain employs TRBV27 and TRBJ1-6; TRBD1 agrees at 7 bases. Germline loops: CDR1 MNHEY, CDR2 SMNVEV (reference sequence). This CDR3 comprises 13 residues. The J segment lost 12 bases and the V segment lost 5 bases, leaving 7 bases of the junction unmatched. The CDR3 is CASSPRDSLPLHF. DNA for the CDR3: TGTGCCAGCAGTCCACGGGACAGCCTACCCCTCCACTTT.

This clone was counted between two and nine times. This sequence joins TRBV13 and TRBJ1-1; 7 bases line up with TRBD1. The junction had 9 bases not matched to a gene; V was cut back by 5 bases and J by 0 bases. Germline lookup yields CDR1 PRHDT and CDR2 FYEKMQ (reference sequence). This CDR3 region has 16 residues. CDR3 bases: TGTGCCAGCAGCCCTTATCCCAGGGGGATGAACACTGAAGCTTTCTTT. As protein: CASSPYPRGMNTEAFF.

V is TRBV3-1 (or the pseudogene TRBV3-2) and J is TRBJ1-1; 7 nucleotides line up with TRBD1. Germline V gene lookup returns CDR1 LGHDT and CDR2 YNNKEL (reference sequence). V shed 3 bases and J 1 base; nucleotides not matched to a gene: 2. This CDR3 has 14 amino acids. CDR3 loop: CASSHHRGNTEAFF. CDR3 coding DNA: TGTGCCAGCAGCCACCACAGGGGGAACACTGAAGCTTTCTTT.

This sequence joins TRBV6-5 and TRBJ2-7; possibly TRBD1 for D (5 bases). CDR1 and CDR2 from the germline V gene are MNHEY and SVGAGI. Trimming cost V 8 bases and J 2 bases, with 13 bases left between them. The CDR3 runs 13 residues. In DNA form, the CDR3 reads TGTGCCAGCGGCCGCCAGGGCACCTACGAGCAGTACTTC. As protein: CASGRQGTYEQYF.

This clone was detected once. The rearrangement joins TRBV29-1 to TRBJ1-1, with a possible D match to TRBD1 (5 bases). CDR1 is SQVTM and CDR2 is ANQGSEA in the germline V gene. The CDR3 is 13 residues long. V was clipped by 6 bases and J by 0 bases, with 11 bases between them. CDR3 DNA sequence: TGCAGCGTCCTGACAGTCATGAACACTGAAGCTTTCTTT. This encodes CSVLTVMNTEAFF.

V gene TRBV5-4 combines with J gene TRBJ1-3; 12 bases match TRBD1. Germline V gives CDR1 SGHNT, CDR2 YYREEE (reference sequence). The CDR3 has 15 amino acids. After removal of 7 bases from V and 7 bases from J, the junction contained 9 bases not matched to a gene. The CDR3 DNA reads as TGTGCCAGCCGAGCCCAGGGACAGGGGGCGAACACCATATATTTT. Amino acid sequence: CASRAQGQGANTIYF.

This clone was seen only a few times. V and J are TRBV9 and TRBJ1-6; TRBD1 matches at 7 bases. Germline V gives CDR1 SGDLS, CDR2 YYNGEE. This CDR3 is built from 16 residues. V lost 0 bases to trimming and J lost 7 bases; unmatched junction nucleotides: 7. This CDR3 is CASSVAVGTANSPLHF. CDR3 coding DNA: TGTGCCAGCAGCGTAGCTGTCGGGACAGCCAATTCACCCCTCCACTTT.

The chain joins TRBV18 to TRBJ2-7; TRBD2 is a possible D gene (6 bases). Germline values: CDR1 KGHSH, CDR2 LQKENI. Trimming took off 3 bases at V and 2 bases at J, with 11 bases between the two ends. CDR3 length: 14 residues. The CDR3 protein is CASSPPGAPYEQYF. The CDR3 DNA reads as TGTGCCAGCTCACCTCCGGGAGCCCCCTACGAGCAGTACTTC. Variable domain in full (rest from reference TRBV18 and TRBJ2-7): NAGVMQNPRHLVRRRGQEARLRCSPMKGHSHVYWYRQLPEEGLKFMVYLQKENIIDESGMPKERFSAEFPKEGPSILRIQQVVRGDSAAYFCASSPPGAPYEQYFGPGTRLTVT.

The chain links TRBV7-9 to TRBJ1-2, with unresolved D. The germline gives CDR1 SEHNR, CDR2 FQNEAQ (reference sequence). This CDR3 spans 14 amino acids. Trimming left V 1 base short and J 4 bases short, with 10 bases between. The CDR3 here is CASSLEESAYGYTF. The CDR3 DNA sequence: TGTGCCAGCAGCTTAGAGGAGTCAGCCTATGGCTACACCTTC.

The CDR3 coding sequence is TGTGCCAGCAGGCCAGTCGGACAGGGGATAGCCGGGGCCAACGTCCTGACTTTC. It encodes CASRPVGQGIAGANVLTF. The rearrangement uses TRBV28 and TRBJ2-6; 9 nucleotides align to TRBD1. The CDR3 is made up of 18 amino acids. The V gene end was trimmed by 6 bases and the J gene end by 4 bases; junction bases not matched to a gene: 13. Germline CDR1 is MDHEN and CDR2 is SYDVKM.

The rearrangement joins TRBV11-3 to TRBJ2-2; 9 bases agree with TRBD2. V was clipped by 0 bases and J by 6 bases; unmatched bases: 11. Looked up from germline, CDR1 is SGHNT and CDR2 is YENEEA. The CDR3 consists of 18 residues. CDR3 amino acids: CASSLDGLAPGGSGELFF. For the CDR3, the DNA is TGTGCCAGCAGCTTAGATGGACTAGCGCCGGGGGGGTCCGGGGAGCTGTTTTTT.

The chain uses TRBV30 and TRBJ2-1; the D gene is possibly TRBD2 (5 bases). The CDR3 consists of 12 residues. The germline V and J ends were trimmed by 2 bases and 9 bases, with 11 bases remaining between them. Germline V lookup: CDR1 GTSNPN, CDR2 SVGIG (reference sequence). CDR3 residues: CAWSILVSEQFF. The CDR3 DNA reads TGTGCCTGGAGTATACTAGTGAGTGAGCAGTTCTTC.

This chain connects TRBV7-2 to TRBJ1-5; 10 bases line up with TRBD1. This CDR3 is 18 amino acids long. The germline V gene encodes CDR1 SGHTA and CDR2 FQGNSA. V gave up 2 bases and J gave up 5 bases; unmatched junction bases: 12. Written as DNA, the CDR3 is TGTGCCAGCAGCTTAAGGGGCCTGGGACAGGGGTTTGATCAGCCCCAGCATTTT. The encoded protein is CASSLRGLGQGFDQPQHF.

The rearrangement joins TRBV9 to TRBJ2-7, with a weak D call TRBD1 (5 bases). The CDR3 contains 15 residues. Germline V lookup: CDR1 SGDLS, CDR2 YYNGEE. V lost 0 bases, J lost 5 bases, and 15 bases lay in between. CDR3 in amino acids: CASSVEAGIPHEQYF. The CDR3 region has the DNA TGTGCCAGCAGCGTAGAGGCAGGGATTCCCCACGAGCAGTACTTC.

V is TRBV5-4 and J is TRBJ2-2; TRBD2 matches 8 bases. Germline V gene lookup returns CDR1 SGHNT and CDR2 YYREEE (reference sequence). The CDR3 length is 16 residues. V was clipped by 3 bases and J by 4 bases; unmatched bases: 8. The CDR3 sequence is CASSSAGGLSTGELFF. The CDR3, as DNA: TGTGCCAGCAGCTCGGCGGGGGGCCTTTCCACCGGGGAGCTGTTTTTT.

This chain joins TRBV6-5 and TRBJ1-4, with TRBD1 identical over 9 bases. CDR1 and CDR2 from the germline V gene are MNHEY and SVGAGI. The CDR3 has 14 residues. Unmatched junction bases numbered 5, after V lost 4 bases and J lost 8 bases. DNA for the CDR3: TGTGCCAGCAGTTCACAGGGGGCACTAGAAAAACTGTTTTTT. It codes for CASSSQGALEKLFF.

This chain uses TRBV27 with TRBJ1-3, with D unclear. The CDR3 loop spans 13 amino acids. Trimming left V 5 bases short and J 0 bases short, with 5 bases between. Germline values: CDR1 MNHEY, CDR2 SMNVEV (reference sequence). Here the CDR3 DNA reads TGTGCCAGCAGTAAGAGCTCTGGAAACACCATATATTTT. Translation gives CASSKSSGNTIYF.

This chain connects TRBV19 to TRBJ2-2; D possibly corresponds to TRBD2 (5 bases). The CDR3 has 14 amino acids. The V and J ends lost 0 bases and 7 bases respectively, with 9 bases between them. CDR1 is LNHDA, CDR2 SQIVND, per germline (reference sequence). The CDR3 reads CASSIDRGIGELFF. In DNA, the CDR3 is TGTGCCAGTAGTATAGATCGAGGGATCGGGGAGCTGTTTTTT.

The chain carries TRBV18 and TRBJ1-1; tentative D call: TRBD1 (6 bases). This CDR3 comprises 15 residues. V dropped 3 bases and J dropped 0 bases, with 11 bases sitting between them. CDR1 is KGHSH and CDR2 is LQKENI in the germline V gene. The CDR3 here is CASSPLQGLNTEAFF. CDR3 sequence (DNA): TGTGCCAGCTCACCCCTACAGGGATTGAACACTGAAGCTTTCTTT.

The gene calls are TRBV9 and TRBJ1-3; the match to TRBD1 covers 7 bases. The V and J ends lost 1 base and 3 bases, in that order; junction bases with no gene match: 4. The germline CDR1 and CDR2 sequences are SGDLS and YYNGEE. The CDR3 sequence is 15 residues long. The DNA of the CDR3 is TGTGCCAGCAGCGTAACAGGGGTGGATGGAAACACCATATATTTT. It encodes CASSVTGVDGNTIYF. Full variable domain (rest looked up from reference TRBV9 and TRBJ1-3): DSGVTQTPKHLITATGQRVTLRCSPRSGDLSVYWYQQSLDQGLQFLIQYYNGEERAKGNILERFSAQQFPDLHSELNLSSLELGDSALYFCASSVTGVDGNTIYFGEGSWLTVV.

This chain uses TRBV30 with TRBJ1-3; no definite D call. V was trimmed by 0 bases and J by 4 bases, leaving 4 bases between them. The CDR3 is made up of 12 amino acids. Germline V gene lookup returns CDR1 GTSNPN and CDR2 SVGIG (reference sequence). Here the CDR3 reads CAWSVGGNTIYF. The CDR3 DNA sequence: TGTGCCTGGAGTGTCGGGGGAAACACCATATATTTT.

This clone was seen once. The rearrangement joins TRBV28 to TRBJ1-6; TRBD1 matches 7 bases. The CDR3 covers 14 residues. Germline loops: CDR1 MDHEN, CDR2 SYDVKM. V trimming: 6 bases; J trimming: 3 bases; junction bases outside the gene matches: 2. CDR3 protein: CASSWDSYNSPLHF. The CDR3 coding sequence is TGTGCCAGCAGCTGGGACAGCTATAATTCACCCCTCCACTTT.

The genes are TRBV5-1 and TRBJ2-3; D possibly corresponds to TRBD1 (5 bases). V lost 0 bases and J 3 bases, leaving 14 bases between the germline ends. This CDR3 is built from 16 residues. In germline, CDR1 is SGHRS, CDR2 YFSETQ. CDR3 sequence reads: CASSLGQFGSTDTQYF. In nucleotides, the CDR3 is TGCGCCAGCAGCTTGGGACAGTTTGGCTCAACAGATACGCAGTATTTT.

Only a few counts were recorded for this clone. The chain employs TRBV24-1 and TRBJ1-2; perhaps TRBD1 as D (6 bases). The CDR3 is 14 residues long. V was trimmed by 4 bases and J by 6 bases, leaving 14 bases between them. From germline, CDR1 is KGHDR and CDR2 SFDVKD. DNA for the CDR3: TGTGCCACCAGTGACAAAACGGACAGCCATGGCTACACCTTC. It codes for CATSDKTDSHGYTF.